A single TCR beta chain is shown here with its context. Its antigen remains unidentified. Assay: immunoSEQ multiplex PCR; the TCRdb copy retains only in-frame clones and omits some. The sample yields over a million clones, around 97% seen once. These data belong to a study of shared clonotypes between healthy human individuals. The length of the CDR3 is 15 residues. V lost 1 base and J lost 7, with 14 bases in between. The V gene's germline CDR1 is MDHEN and CDR2 SYDVKM. The study, taken as a whole, reports: All-four-donor shared clonotypes had higher generation probabilities than non-shared clonotypes did.

V and J are TRBV28 and TRBJ2-1; weak D call: TRBD2 (6 bases). The receptor was isolated from a man aged 25 to 45 in good health. Source material: naive CD4+ T cells sorted from blood. Subset defined: CD45RA+ positively selected. DNA for the CDR3: TGTGCCAGCAGTTTATTAACGGGAGCGAGGAATGAGCAGTTCTTC. Translated: CASSLLTGARNEQFF.